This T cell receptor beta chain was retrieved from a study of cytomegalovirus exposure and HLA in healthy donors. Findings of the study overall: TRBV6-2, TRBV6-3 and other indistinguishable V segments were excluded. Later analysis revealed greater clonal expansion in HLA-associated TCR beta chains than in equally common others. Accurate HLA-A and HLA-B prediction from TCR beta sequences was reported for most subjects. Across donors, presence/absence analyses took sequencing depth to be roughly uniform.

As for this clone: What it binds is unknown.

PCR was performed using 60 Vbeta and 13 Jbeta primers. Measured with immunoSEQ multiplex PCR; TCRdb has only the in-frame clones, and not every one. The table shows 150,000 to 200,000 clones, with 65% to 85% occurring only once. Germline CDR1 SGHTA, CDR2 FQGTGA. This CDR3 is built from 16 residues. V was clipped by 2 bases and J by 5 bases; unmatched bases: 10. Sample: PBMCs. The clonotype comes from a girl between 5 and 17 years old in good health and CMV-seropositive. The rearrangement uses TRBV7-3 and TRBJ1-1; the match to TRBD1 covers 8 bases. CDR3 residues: CASSLSGGKFRTEAFF. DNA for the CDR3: TGTGCCAGCAGCTTATCAGGGGGCAAGTTTAGGACTGAAGCTTTCTTT.